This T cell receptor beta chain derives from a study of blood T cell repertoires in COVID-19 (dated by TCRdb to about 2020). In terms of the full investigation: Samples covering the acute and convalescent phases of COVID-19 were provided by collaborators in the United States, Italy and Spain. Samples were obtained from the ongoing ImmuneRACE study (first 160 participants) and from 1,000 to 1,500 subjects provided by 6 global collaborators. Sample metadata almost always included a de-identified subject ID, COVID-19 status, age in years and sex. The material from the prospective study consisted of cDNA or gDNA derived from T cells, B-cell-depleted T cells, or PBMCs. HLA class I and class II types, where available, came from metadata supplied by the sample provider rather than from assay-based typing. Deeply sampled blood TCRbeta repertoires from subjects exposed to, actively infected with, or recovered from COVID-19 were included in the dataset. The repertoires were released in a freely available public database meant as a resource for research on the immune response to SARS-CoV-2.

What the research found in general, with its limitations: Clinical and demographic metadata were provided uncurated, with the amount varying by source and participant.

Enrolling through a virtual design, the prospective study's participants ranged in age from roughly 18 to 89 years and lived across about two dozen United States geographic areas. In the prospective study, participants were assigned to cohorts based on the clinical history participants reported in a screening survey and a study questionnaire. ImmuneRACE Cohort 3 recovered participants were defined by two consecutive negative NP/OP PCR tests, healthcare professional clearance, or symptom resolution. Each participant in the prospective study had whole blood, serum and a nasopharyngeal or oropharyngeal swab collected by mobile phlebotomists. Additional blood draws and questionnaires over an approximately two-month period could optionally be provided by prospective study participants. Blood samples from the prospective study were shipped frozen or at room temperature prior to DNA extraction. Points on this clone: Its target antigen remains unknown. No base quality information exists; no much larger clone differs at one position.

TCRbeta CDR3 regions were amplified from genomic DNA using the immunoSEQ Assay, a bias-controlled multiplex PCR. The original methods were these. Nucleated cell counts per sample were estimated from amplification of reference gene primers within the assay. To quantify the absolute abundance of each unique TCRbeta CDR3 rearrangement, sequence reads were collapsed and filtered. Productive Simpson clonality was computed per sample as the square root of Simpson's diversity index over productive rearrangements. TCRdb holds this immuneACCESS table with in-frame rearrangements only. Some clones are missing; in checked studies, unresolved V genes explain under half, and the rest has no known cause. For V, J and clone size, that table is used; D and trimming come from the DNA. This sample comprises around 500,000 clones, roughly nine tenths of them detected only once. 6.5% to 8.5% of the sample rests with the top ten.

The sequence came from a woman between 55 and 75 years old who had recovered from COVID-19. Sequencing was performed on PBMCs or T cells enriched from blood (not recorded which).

The CDR3 is CASTDGQAYYNEQFF. The sequenced DNA: TGTGCCAGTACAGATGGACAGGCGTACTACAATGAGCAGTTCTTC. The V and J segments used are TRBV19 and TRBJ2-1, with 7 bases matching TRBD1. CDR1 is given as LNHDA and CDR2 as SQIVND, both from the germline V gene (reference sequence). From the cysteine up to the phenylalanine, the CDR3 has a length of 15 residues. CDR3 DNA only is kept here, 45 bases in frame from base 1. Compared with germline, V lacks 7 bases and J lacks 3 bases; bases without a gene match: 9.